One T cell receptor beta chain is described in this entry. The data are from a study of radiotherapy plus CTLA-4 blockade in lung cancer. CDR1 is KGHSH and CDR2 is LQKENI in the germline V gene. The CDR3 spans 13 residues. V shed 3 bases and J shed 5 bases, with 9 bases lying between them. Data came from immunoSEQ multiplex PCR; TCRdb stores just in-frame clones and leaves some out. The sample records over 100,000 clones, just under 90% being singletons. Specimen: peripheral blood, collected from a patient treated with radiotherapy plus ipilimumab. The rearrangement joins TRBV18 to TRBJ2-3, with a tentative D call TRBD1 (6 bases). The origin of this receptor is a human donor with non-small cell lung cancer that progressed on radiotherapy plus ipilimumab. The CDR3 loop is CASSPSGVDTQYF. The CDR3 region has the DNA TGTGCCAGCTCACCGTCAGGGGTAGATACGCAGTATTTT.